The TCR beta chain under discussion was sequenced for a study of shared clonotypes between healthy human individuals. CDR1 is MNHEY, CDR2 SMNVEV, per germline (reference sequence). The CDR3 runs 13 residues. Trimming pared 10 bases from V and 3 bases from J, leaving 13 bases between. The repertoire was sequenced with immunoSEQ multiplex PCR; TCRdb's copy has only in-frame clones and lacks some. The sample carries 300,000 to 400,000 clones, roughly 91% recorded once. The sequenced material came from memory CD8+ T cells sorted from blood. The subset is: CD45RO+ cells pooled with CCR7-negative TemRA cells. This TCR derives from a man aged 18 to 30 in good health. The chain links TRBV27 to TRBJ2-1; D remains ambiguous. Written as DNA, the CDR3 is TGTGCCACCCGACCCTATGACTACAATGAGCAGTTCTTC. Encoded protein: CATRPYDYNEQFF.